The TCR beta chain described here comes from a study of blood T cell repertoires in COVID-19. Study-wide background: Sites in the United States, Italy and Spain provided acute and convalescent COVID-19 samples.

CDR1 and CDR2 from the germline V gene are LNHDA and SQIVND (reference sequence). The length of the CDR3 is 11 residues. The repertoire was sequenced with immunoSEQ multiplex PCR; TCRdb's copy has only in-frame clones and lacks some. The table shows 160,000 or so clones, with roughly 90% occurring only once. With respect to this clone: At one end, the junction sequence differs from germline, possibly due to a read error.

Sequenced sample: peripheral blood. The TCR originated in a man aged 60-69 years with acute or convalescent COVID-19. This chain uses TRBV19 with TRBJ2-7; maybe TRBD2 (5 bases). CDR3 sequence (DNA): TGTGCCAGTAACCAAAGGCCCGGAGGTAACTTC. Translation: CASNQRPGGNF. Variable domain in full (rest from reference TRBV19 and TRBJ2-7): DGGITQSPKYLFRKEGQNVTLSCEQNLNHDAMYWYRQDPGQGLRLIYYSQIVNDFQKGDIAEGYSVSREKKESFPLTVTSAQKNPTAFYLCASNQRPGGNFGPGTRLTVT.